The next 14 T cell receptor beta chains were all read from a single sample in a study of T-cell reconstitution after alpha-beta-depleted transplantation in children. For TCRbeta, the library was prepared with unique molecular identifiers. TCRdb recomputed calls from the PCR reads with MiXCR, one row per CDR3 protein. The sample has approximately 1,000,000 distinct CDR3 sequences, 25% to 35% seen once. This specimen was PBMCs, mostly from graft donor cells, taken 360 days after TCRalphabeta/CD19-depleted stem cell transplant. These TCRs come from a boy younger than two who had a stem cell transplant for SCID, so the T cells may come from the graft donor.

This clonotype showed up just a few times. V and J are TRBV5-5 and TRBJ2-6; no firm D call. V gave up 1 base and J gave up 0 bases, with 11 bases separating them. Germline CDR1 is SGHKS and CDR2 is YYEKEE (reference sequence). The CDR3 covers 17 residues. CDR3 in amino acids: CASSLIGAPSGANVLTF. DNA of the CDR3: TGTGCCAGCAGCTTGATAGGAGCCCCCTCTGGGGCCAACGTCCTGACTTTC.

This clonotype was seen a handful of times. This sequence joins TRBV10-3 and TRBJ2-3; 9 bases line up with TRBD2. This CDR3 contains 17 residues. V gave up 6 bases and J gave up 2 bases; unmatched junction bases: 12. The germline V gene encodes CDR1 ENHRY and CDR2 SYGVKD. The DNA of the CDR3 is TGTGCCATCAGGAAAGTAGCGGGGGACCATATCACAGATACGCAGTATTTT. Amino acids: CAIRKVAGDHITDTQYF.

The rearrangement uses TRBV5-1 and TRBJ2-2; a weak D match, TRBD2 (6 bases). Germline V gene lookup returns CDR1 SGHRS and CDR2 YFSETQ. V was pared by 7 bases and J by 5 bases, with 15 bases between. The CDR3 consists of 14 residues. CDR3 sequence: CASAREVRTGELFF. The CDR3 DNA reads as TGCGCCAGCGCCAGGGAGGTTCGGACCGGGGAGCTGTTTTTT.

The V gene is TRBV5-1, the J gene TRBJ2-7; tentative D call: TRBD1 (5 bases). Germline assignment: CDR1 SGHRS and CDR2 YFSETQ. The CDR3 has 16 amino acids. V was shortened by 0 bases and J by 3 bases, with 16 bases between the two germline ends. The CDR3 sequence is CASSLEGRALFYEQYF. As DNA, the CDR3 is TGCGCCAGCAGCTTGGAGGGCAGGGCCCTATTCTACGAGCAGTACTTC.

On this clonotype: A far larger clone differs by one base, so this is likely a read error. The chain couples TRBV2 to TRBJ2-2; D call uncertain. V was pared by 8 bases and J by 5 bases, with 6 bases between. There are 11 residues in the CDR3. Germline V gene data show CDR1 as SNHLY and CDR2 as FYNNEI. The CDR3 sequence: CASCYTGELFF. In DNA, the CDR3 is TGTGCCAGCTGTTATACCGGGGAGCTGTTTTTT.

V gene TRBV28 combines with J gene TRBJ1-1, with D tentatively TRBD1 (5 bases). This CDR3 contains 13 residues. Germline V gene data show CDR1 as MDHEN and CDR2 as SYDVKM. The V end was cut by 3 bases, the J end by 11 bases, with 16 bases between. CDR3 in DNA: TGTGCCAGCAGTTTGAGACAGACACGGGAGGCTTTCTTT. Its translation: CASSLRQTREAFF.

V and J are TRBV29-1 and TRBJ2-1, with D possibly matching TRBD2 (6 bases). The CDR3 length is 12 residues. Looked up from germline, CDR1 is SQVTM and CDR2 is ANQGSEA. Trimming cost V 5 bases and J 6 bases, with 11 bases left between them. DNA for the CDR3: TGCAGCGTTCGCCAGGGAGGCAATGAGCAGTTCTTC. As protein: CSVRQGGNEQFF.

This clonotype was seen a handful of times. The rearrangement uses TRBV5-1 and TRBJ2-7; a weak D match, TRBD1 (6 bases). The CDR3 sequence is 13 residues long. V was pared by 4 bases and J by 3 bases, with 11 bases between. The V gene's germline CDR1 is SGHRS and CDR2 YFSETQ. The DNA of the CDR3 is TGCGCCAGCAGCATCTCACAGGGCTACGAGCAGTACTTC. Protein product: CASSISQGYEQYF. The complete variable domain, with remaining parts taken from reference TRBV5-1 and TRBJ2-7, reads KAGVTQTPRYLIKTRGQQVTLSCSPISGHRSVSWYQQTPGQGLQFLFEYFSETQRNKGNFPGRFSGRQFSNSRSEMNVSTLELGDSALYLCASSISQGYEQYFGPGTRLTVT.

The genes are TRBV5-1 and TRBJ1-4, with 7 bases aligning to TRBD1. The V gene end was trimmed by 1 base and the J gene end by 7 bases; junction bases not matched to a gene: 10. CDR1 and CDR2 (germline): SGHRS, YFSETQ. CDR3 size: 16 residues. DNA of the CDR3: TGCGCCAGCAGCTTGTTTGCGGGACAGTCTCCTGAAAAACTGTTTTTT. This gives the protein CASSLFAGQSPEKLFF.

This chain uses TRBV4-2 with TRBJ2-7; perhaps TRBD1 as D (6 bases). This CDR3 has 15 residues. Germline V lookup: CDR1 LGHNA, CDR2 YNFKEQ. V was shortened by 2 bases and J by 1 base, with 12 bases between the two germline ends. The chain's CDR3 is CASSQQRTASYEQYF. CDR3 in DNA: TGTGCCAGCAGCCAACAAAGGACAGCATCCTACGAGCAGTACTTC.

This clonotype was observed a few times. The genes are TRBV5-1 and TRBJ2-3; D is perhaps TRBD1 (6 bases). Per germline, CDR1 SGHRS and CDR2 YFSETQ. This CDR3 spans 16 amino acids. The V gene lost 4 bases and the J gene lost 3 bases, with 18 bases spanning the gap. The CDR3 region is CASSSGGRRSTDTQYF. DNA for the CDR3: TGCGCCAGCAGCAGTGGGGGCCGCCGTTCTACAGATACGCAGTATTTT.

The V and J genes are TRBV19 and TRBJ1-1; no definite D call. The CDR3 is 16 residues long. Trimming shortened V by 8 bases and J by 3 bases, and 22 bases separated the two germline ends. Germline assignment: CDR1 LNHDA and CDR2 SQIVND (reference sequence). For the CDR3, the DNA is TGTGCCAGTCGCGAGGGCTTCACCCCCTCGGACACTGAAGCTTTCTTT. Protein product: CASREGFTPSDTEAFF.

V gene TRBV5-1 combines with J gene TRBJ1-1; D uncertain. The V end lost 2 bases, the J end lost 1 base, and 9 bases lay between the germline ends. The CDR3 is 14 amino acids. Germline V lookup: CDR1 SGHRS, CDR2 YFSETQ. In DNA form, the CDR3 reads TGCGCCAGCAGCTTACCGAAACCGAACACTGAAGCTTTCTTT. It translates to CASSLPKPNTEAFF.

This clonotype was counted a few times. The gene calls are TRBV10-3 and TRBJ2-5, with D maybe TRBD1 (6 bases). Germline V CDR1 and CDR2: ENHRY, SYGVKD. The CDR3 is 13 amino acids. V lost 6 bases, J lost 4 bases, and 12 bases lay in between. The CDR3 DNA sequence: TGTGCCATCAGGACAGGCACAGGAGAGACCCAGTACTTC. Translated, it gives CAIRTGTGETQYF.